Reported below is one T cell receptor beta chain. Germline CDR1 WSHSY, CDR2 SAAADI. The CDR3 contains 16 residues. J gave up 6 bases and V 0 bases, and 7 bases lay outside the gene matches. Extraction and reverse transcription of RNA yielded cDNA as the sequencing template. The data were produced by immunoSEQ multiplex PCR, yet TCRdb's version contains in-frame clones alone and is incomplete. The sample consists of 180,000 or so clones, 40% to 65% of them appearing once. Indicated treatment: oral pan-JAK inhibitor, 5-10 mg twice daily. Sorted out of PBMCs were CD4+ T cells and CD8+ T cells. This specimen comes from a study of CD8+ T cells in alopecia areata.

This chain connects TRBV10-2 to TRBJ2-1; TRBD2 aligns across 8 bases. The source material was CD8+ T cells sorted from blood, sampled at week 24, from a patient treated with tofacitinib. The source is a human donor with alopecia areata. Here the CDR3 DNA reads TGCGCCAGCAGTGAGTCAAAACGGGGGGGGCCCAATGAGCAGTTCTTC. This gives the protein CASSESKRGGPNEQFF.